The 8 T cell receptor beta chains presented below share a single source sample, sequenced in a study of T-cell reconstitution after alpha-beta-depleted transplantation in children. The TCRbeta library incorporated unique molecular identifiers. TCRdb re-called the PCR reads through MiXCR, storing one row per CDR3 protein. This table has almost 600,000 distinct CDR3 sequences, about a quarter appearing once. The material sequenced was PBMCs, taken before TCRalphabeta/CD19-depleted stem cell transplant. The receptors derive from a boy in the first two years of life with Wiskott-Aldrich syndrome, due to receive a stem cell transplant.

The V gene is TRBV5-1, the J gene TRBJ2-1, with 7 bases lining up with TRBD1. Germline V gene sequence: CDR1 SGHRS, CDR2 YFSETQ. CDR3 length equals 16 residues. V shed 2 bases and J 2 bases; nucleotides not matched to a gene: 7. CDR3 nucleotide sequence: TGCGCCAGCAGCTTCCACGCCGGGACAGCCTACAATGAGCAGTTCTTC. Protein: CASSFHAGTAYNEQFF.

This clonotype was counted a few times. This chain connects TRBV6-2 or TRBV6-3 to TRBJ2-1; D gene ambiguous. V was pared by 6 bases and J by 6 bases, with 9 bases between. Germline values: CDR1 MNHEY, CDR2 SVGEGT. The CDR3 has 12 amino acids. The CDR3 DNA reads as TGTGCCAGCAGCCGACCGGTCAATGAGCAGTTCTTC. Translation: CASSRPVNEQFF.

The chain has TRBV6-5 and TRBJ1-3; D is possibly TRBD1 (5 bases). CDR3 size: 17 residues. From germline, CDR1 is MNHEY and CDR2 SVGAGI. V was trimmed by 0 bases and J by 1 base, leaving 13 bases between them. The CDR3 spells CASSYSSVRASGNTIYF. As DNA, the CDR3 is TGTGCCAGCAGTTACTCGAGCGTCAGGGCGTCTGGAAACACCATATATTTT.

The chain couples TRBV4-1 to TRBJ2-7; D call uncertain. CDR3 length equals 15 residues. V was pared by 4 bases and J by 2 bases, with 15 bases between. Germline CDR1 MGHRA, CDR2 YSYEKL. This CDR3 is CASSLAGSVAYEQYF. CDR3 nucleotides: TGCGCCAGCAGCCTCGCTGGGTCCGTTGCCTACGAGCAGTACTTC.

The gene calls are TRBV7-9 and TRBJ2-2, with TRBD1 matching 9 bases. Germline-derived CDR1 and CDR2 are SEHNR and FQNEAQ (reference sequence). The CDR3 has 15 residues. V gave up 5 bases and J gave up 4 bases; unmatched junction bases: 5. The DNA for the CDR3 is TGTGCCAGCAGCAGGACAGGGGTCTCCACCGGGGAGCTGTTTTTT. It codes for CASSRTGVSTGELFF.

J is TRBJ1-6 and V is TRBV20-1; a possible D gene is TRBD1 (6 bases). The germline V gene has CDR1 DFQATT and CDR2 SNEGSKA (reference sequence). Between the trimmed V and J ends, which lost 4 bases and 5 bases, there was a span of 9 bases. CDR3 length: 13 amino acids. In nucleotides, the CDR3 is TGCAGTGCTACTCGGACAGATAATTCACCCCTCCACTTT. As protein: CSATRTDNSPLHF.

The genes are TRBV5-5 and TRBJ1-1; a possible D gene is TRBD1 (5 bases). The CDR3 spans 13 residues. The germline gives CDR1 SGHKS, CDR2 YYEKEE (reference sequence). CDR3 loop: CTSSRGMNTEAFF. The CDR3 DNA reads TGTACTTCAAGCCGGGGCATGAACACTGAAGCTTTCTTT.

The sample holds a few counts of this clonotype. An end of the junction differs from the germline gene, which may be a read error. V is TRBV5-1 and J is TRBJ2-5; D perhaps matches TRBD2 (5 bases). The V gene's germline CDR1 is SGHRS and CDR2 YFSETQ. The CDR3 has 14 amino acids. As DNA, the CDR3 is TGCGCCAGCACCTTGGATCCCTCCCGGGGGACCCAGTACTTC. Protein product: CASTLDPSRGTQYF.